A single sample is the source of the 23 T cell receptor beta chains below, sequenced in a study of a mutant IDH1 vaccine in newly diagnosed glioma. Using immunoSEQ multiplex PCR, the repertoire was profiled, and TCRdb retains in-frame clones only, with some absent. Of about 36,000 clones in the sample, under 90% are singletons; the top ten hold roughly 16%. The time point here: week 11, during vaccination. The vaccine gave 300 ug of a 20-mer mutant IDH1 peptide subcutaneously per dose. These receptors' antigens are unknown. This material consisted of peripheral blood mononuclear cells (PBMCs), taken from a glioma patient whose treatment included an IDH1 peptide vaccine. These receptors were obtained from a woman aged 25 to 39 with glioma. Some clones in this sample may be carry-over from other donors' samples.

The chain combines TRBV18 with TRBJ2-7; D gene unclear. The CDR3 length is 14 residues. V was clipped by 0 bases and J by 2 bases, with 8 bases between them. Germline loops: CDR1 KGHSH, CDR2 LQKENI. The CDR3 region is CASSPPGSTYEQYF. CDR3 in DNA: TGTGCCAGCTCACCACCGGGTTCCACCTACGAGCAGTACTTC. The variable domain in full, completed from reference TRBV18 and TRBJ2-7, reads NAGVMQNPRHLVRRRGQEARLRCSPMKGHSHVYWYRQLPEEGLKFMVYLQKENIIDESGMPKERFSAEFPKEGPSILRIQQVVRGDSAAYFCASSPPGSTYEQYFGPGTRLTVT.

In this sample, this clone turned up once. The gene calls are TRBV5-6 and TRBJ1-1; no firm D call. CDR1 SGHDT and CDR2 YYEEEE come from the germline V gene. The V end was cut by 2 bases, the J end by 0 bases, with 5 bases between. This CDR3 comprises 13 residues. CDR3 residues: CASSFTVNTEAFF. The CDR3 region has the DNA TGTGCCAGCAGCTTCACAGTGAACACTGAAGCTTTCTTT.

V gene TRBV5-1 combines with J gene TRBJ2-1; D is possibly TRBD1 or TRBD2 (5 bases each). The germline CDR1 and CDR2 sequences are SGHRS and YFSETQ. V was clipped by 3 bases and J by 0 bases, with 16 bases between them. There are 17 residues in the CDR3. The CDR3 loop reads CASSSMGRVGSYNEQFF. The CDR3 nucleotides read TGCGCCAGCAGCTCAATGGGACGCGTCGGCTCCTACAATGAGCAGTTCTTC.

The chain employs TRBV6-5 and TRBJ1-1, with D maybe TRBD1 (5 bases). The CDR3 consists of 13 residues. The V end lost 7 bases, the J end lost 4 bases, and 13 bases lay between the germline ends. CDR1 and CDR2 from the germline V gene are MNHEY and SVGAGI. DNA for the CDR3: TGTGCCAGCAACTTCCAGGGATCCACTGAAGCTTTCTTT. Its translation: CASNFQGSTEAFF.

This sequence joins TRBV4-1 and TRBJ2-1, with 7 nucleotides matching TRBD2. V lost 4 bases and J lost 5; bases outside the gene matches: 8. The germline CDR1 and CDR2 sequences are MGHRA and YSYEKL. The CDR3 has 15 amino acids. CDR3 loop: CASSPQGGTNNEQFF. The CDR3 nucleotides are TGCGCCAGCAGCCCCCAAGGAGGGACTAACAATGAGCAGTTCTTC.

The CDR3 loop is CASGLRNEQYF. The CDR3 DNA follows: TGCGCCAGCGGGTTGAGAAACGAGCAGTACTTC. The rearrangement uses TRBV10-1 and TRBJ2-7, with D unresolved. The V gene's germline CDR1 is WNHNN and CDR2 SYGVQD (reference sequence). V was trimmed by 8 bases and J by 5 bases, leaving 10 bases between them. This CDR3 has 11 residues.

V is TRBV10-2 and J is TRBJ1-1; D is unresolved. V lost 7 bases and J 0 bases, leaving 12 bases between the germline ends. Looked up from germline, CDR1 is WSHSY and CDR2 is SAAADI. The CDR3 spans 14 residues. The DNA of the CDR3 is TGCGCCAGCATACAATCACTTATGAACACTGAAGCTTTCTTT. It codes for CASIQSLMNTEAFF.

This clone was picked up a small number of times. V is TRBV2 and J is TRBJ2-2; TRBD1 or TRBD2 may be the D gene (7 bases each). The CDR3 runs to 15 residues. With 6 bases removed from V and 1 base from J, the gap between germline ends came to 12 bases. Looked up from germline, CDR1 is SNHLY and CDR2 is FYNNEI. In DNA form, the CDR3 reads TGTGCCAGCAGCCAGGGGGGGAAGAACACCGGGGAGCTGTTTTTT. The encoded protein is CASSQGGKNTGELFF.

This clone was recorded only once. V gene TRBV6-1 combines with J gene TRBJ2-1; 11 bases are shared with TRBD2. Per the germline V gene, CDR1 is MNHNS and CDR2 is SASEGT. V lost 7 bases, J lost 4 bases, and 6 bases stayed unmatched. CDR3 size: 15 residues. CDR3 DNA: TGTGCCAGCATCCTGGGACTAGCGGCTTACAATGAGCAGTTCTTC. Protein product: CASILGLAAYNEQFF.

This chain joins TRBV5-1 and TRBJ2-5, with D hard to call. This CDR3 is built from 13 residues. Germline CDR1 is SGHRS and CDR2 is YFSETQ. V lost 2 bases and J 4 bases, leaving 9 bases between the germline ends. CDR3 protein: CASSFSTGETQYF. CDR3 in DNA: TGCGCCAGCAGCTTCAGCACGGGAGAGACCCAGTACTTC.

This clone was counted only a few times. The rearrangement joins TRBV5-1 to TRBJ2-5; 8 nucleotides agree with TRBD1. The V and J ends lost 0 bases and 3 bases, in that order; junction bases with no gene match: 7. The CDR3 runs 16 residues. Germline V gene lookup returns CDR1 SGHRS and CDR2 YFSETQ. As DNA, the CDR3 is TGCGCCAGCAGCTTGGTGGGGCAGGGGGCAAAAGAGACCCAGTACTTC. This encodes CASSLVGQGAKETQYF.

The V gene is TRBV9, the J gene TRBJ1-1, with TRBD1 identical over 9 bases. Losses at the gene ends were 4 bases for V and 4 bases for J; bases not matched to a gene: 5. CDR3 length equals 14 residues. CDR1 and CDR2 from the germline V gene are SGDLS and YYNGEE. The CDR3 sequence is CASSPGTGSTEAFF. CDR3 DNA sequence: TGTGCCAGCAGCCCGGGGACAGGGAGCACTGAAGCTTTCTTT.

The CDR3 sequence is CASSLKTGRQFF. The CDR3 DNA follows: TGTGCCAGCAGTTTAAAGACAGGGAGGCAGTTCTTC. The chain couples TRBV27 to TRBJ2-1, with 7 nucleotides matching TRBD1. The CDR3 runs to 12 residues. The J segment lost 12 bases and the V segment lost 2 bases, leaving 4 bases of the junction unmatched. Germline V gene sequence: CDR1 MNHEY, CDR2 SMNVEV (reference sequence).

This chain joins TRBV11-2 and TRBJ2-7; 9 nucleotides match TRBD2. V trimming: 5 bases; J trimming: 0 bases; junction bases outside the gene matches: 2. Germline values: CDR1 SGHAT, CDR2 FQNNGV. The length of the CDR3 is 14 residues. The CDR3 region is CASSAAGGSYEQYF. DNA for the CDR3: TGTGCCAGCAGCGCAGCGGGAGGCTCCTACGAGCAGTACTTC.

The rearrangement joins TRBV30 to TRBJ2-7; unclear D gene. Germline values: CDR1 GTSNPN, CDR2 SVGIG (reference sequence). The CDR3 totals 13 residues. Trimming removed 3 bases from V and 0 bases from J, with 9 bases in between. As DNA, the CDR3 is TGTGCCTGGAGGTCGTGGGACTCCTACGAGCAGTACTTC. Protein sequence: CAWRSWDSYEQYF.

This chain connects TRBV10-3 to TRBJ2-3; 7 bases match TRBD1. Germline V gene sequence: CDR1 ENHRY, CDR2 SYGVKD. This CDR3 contains 14 residues. V dropped 6 bases and J dropped 4; count of bases not matched to a gene: 7. The CDR3 nucleotides are TGTGCCATCAGCTTTGCGGACAGGCCAGATACGCAGTATTTT. Translating it yields CAISFADRPDTQYF.

Only one count was recorded for this clone. J is TRBJ1-1 and V is TRBV5-6; 8 bases align to TRBD1. Germline values: CDR1 SGHDT, CDR2 YYEEEE. This CDR3 has 14 residues. The V segment lost 1 base and the J segment 4 bases; nucleotides outside the gene matches: 3. Written as DNA, the CDR3 is TGTGCCAGCAGCTTGATCGGGACAGGCACTGAAGCTTTCTTT. This sequence encodes CASSLIGTGTEAFF.

V and J are TRBV5-5 and TRBJ2-6; TRBD1 might be the D (5 bases). This CDR3 has 16 amino acids. V lost 6 bases and J 0 bases, leaving 13 bases between the germline ends. Germline CDR1 and CDR2: SGHKS and YYEKEE (reference sequence). The CDR3 nucleotides read TGTGCCAGCATACCAGGACAAAACTCTGGGGCCAACGTCCTGACTTTC. Translation: CASIPGQNSGANVLTF.

The V and J genes are TRBV2 and TRBJ2-7; 11 bases agree with TRBD2. J was trimmed by 0 bases and V by 6 bases; bases with no gene match: 1. CDR1 and CDR2 from the germline V gene are SNHLY and FYNNEI. The CDR3 contains 14 residues. For the CDR3, the DNA is TGTGCCAGCAGGGGGACTAGCGGCTCCTACGAGCAGTACTTC. It is translated as CASRGTSGSYEQYF.

The chain joins TRBV19 to TRBJ1-5, with 11 bases aligning to TRBD1. The CDR3 is 14 residues long. Germline V CDR1 and CDR2: LNHDA, SQIVND (reference sequence). The V segment lost 7 bases and the J segment 4 bases; nucleotides outside the gene matches: 3. CDR3 in amino acids: CASTRDRGNQPQHF. In nucleotides, the CDR3 is TGTGCCAGTACCAGGGACAGGGGGAATCAGCCCCAGCATTTT.

The rearrangement links TRBV15 to TRBJ1-3, with 10 bases matching TRBD1. CDR3 length: 17 amino acids. With 1 base clipped from V and 1 base from J, the junction kept 4 bases outside the gene matches. CDR1 and CDR2 from the germline V gene are LNHNV and YYDKDF (reference sequence). The CDR3 region is CATSRAGQGVSGNTIYF. The CDR3 DNA is TGTGCCACCAGCAGAGCTGGACAGGGGGTATCTGGAAACACCATATATTTT. Filled out from reference TRBV15 and TRBJ1-3, the complete variable domain reads DAMVIQNPRYQVTQFGKPVTLSCSQTLNHNVMYWYQQKSSQAPKLLFHYYDKDFNNEADTPDNFQSRRPNTSFCFLDIRSPGLGDTAMYLCATSRAGQGVSGNTIYFGEGSWLTVV.

The rearrangement links TRBV6-5 to TRBJ1-4; D ambiguous. Trimming removed 4 bases from V and 7 bases from J, with 16 bases in between. This CDR3 has 15 residues. Germline CDR1 is MNHEY and CDR2 is SVGAGI. In DNA, the CDR3 is TGTGCCAGCAGTTCCTCACGGACGGCTCCTGAAAAACTGTTTTTT. As protein: CASSSSRTAPEKLFF.

The genes are TRBV4-1 and TRBJ2-1; D could derive from TRBD1 or TRBD2 (5 bases each). Per the germline V gene, CDR1 is MGHRA and CDR2 is YSYEKL. This CDR3 is 17 amino acids long. With 0 bases removed from V and 0 bases from J, the gap between germline ends came to 12 bases. Here the CDR3 DNA reads TGCGCCAGCAGCCAAGATGGGGCAGGGAGCTCCTACAATGAGCAGTTCTTC. This gives the protein CASSQDGAGSSYNEQFF.